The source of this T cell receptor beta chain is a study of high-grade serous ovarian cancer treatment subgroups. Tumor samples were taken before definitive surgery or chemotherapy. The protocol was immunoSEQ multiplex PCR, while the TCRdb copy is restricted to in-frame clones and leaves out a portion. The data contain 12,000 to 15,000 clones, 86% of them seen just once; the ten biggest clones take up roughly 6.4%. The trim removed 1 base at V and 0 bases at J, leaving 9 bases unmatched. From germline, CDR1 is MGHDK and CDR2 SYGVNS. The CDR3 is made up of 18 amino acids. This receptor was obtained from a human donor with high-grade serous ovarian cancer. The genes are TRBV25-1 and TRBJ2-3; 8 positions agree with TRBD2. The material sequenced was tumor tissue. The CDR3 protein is CASSEFVGSGASTDTQYF. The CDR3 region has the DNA TGTGCCAGCAGTGAATTCGTGGGTAGCGGGGCTAGCACAGATACGCAGTATTTT.